The 3 T cell receptor beta chains below all came from one sample that was sequenced in a study of T cells after somatic rescue of genetic block. This table comes from immunoSEQ multiplex PCR, and its TCRdb copy is limited to in-frame clones, with some not included. The repertoire holds approximately 88,000 clones, with over 80% as singletons. The specimen was peripheral blood mononuclear cells (PBMCs). All receptors derive from a woman between 18 and 29 years old.

The chain is built from TRBV28 and TRBJ2-5, with TRBD2 identical over 8 bases. Germline V CDR1 and CDR2: MDHEN, SYDVKM. The V segment lost 3 bases and the J segment 4 bases; nucleotides outside the gene matches: 7. This CDR3 is built from 15 residues. The CDR3 here is CASSFLAGGGETQYF. The CDR3 DNA reads TGTGCCAGCAGTTTTCTGGCGGGAGGAGGAGAGACCCAGTACTTC.

V and J are TRBV28 and TRBJ1-1; 8 bases are shared with TRBD1. The CDR3 is made up of 13 amino acids. V shed 6 bases and J 4 bases; nucleotides not matched to a gene: 4. The germline V gene encodes CDR1 MDHEN and CDR2 SYDVKM. CDR3 residues: CASRYTGGTEAFF. The DNA of the CDR3 is TGTGCCAGCAGATACACAGGGGGCACTGAAGCTTTCTTT.

The V gene is TRBV30, the J gene TRBJ2-3, with 12 bases identical to TRBD2. Germline lookup yields CDR1 GTSNPN and CDR2 SVGIG (reference sequence). The CDR3 totals 14 residues. V gave up 1 base and J gave up 5 bases; unmatched junction bases: 1. CDR3 DNA sequence: TGTGCCTGGAGTGAGGGACTAGCGGGAGATACGCAGTATTTT. It encodes CAWSEGLAGDTQYF.